This entry describes one TCR beta chain. No antigen is known for it. A much larger clone is a single base away; this may be a read error. No conserved phenylalanine or tryptophan is present at the end of the CDR3, so a read error is the likely explanation. The CDR3 loop spans 15 amino acids. V gave up 6 bases and J gave up 6 bases, with 18 bases separating them. These data are taken from a study of CD8 T cells in ankylosing spondylitis. Findings and limits, study-wide: A TCR beta motif made of 7 to 9 highly homologous variants seemed typical of ankylosing spondylitis blood.

Via MiXCR, TCRdb re-called the 5' RACE reads, giving one row per CDR3 protein. The sample gives about 190,000 distinct CDR3 sequences, around 13% of which show up once; approximately 10% is in the top ten. The receptor comes from a female donor with ankylosing spondylitis or in good health (not recorded which). The sample comprised blood, either unsorted or a sorted T cell fraction (not recorded which). This chain links TRBV12-3 or TRBV12-4 with TRBJ1-5; D uncertain. CDR3 nucleotide sequence: TGTGCCAGCAGGGCCGGGCCCCTAGCGAGTCAGCCCCAGCATCTT. Its translation: CASRAGPLASQPQHL.